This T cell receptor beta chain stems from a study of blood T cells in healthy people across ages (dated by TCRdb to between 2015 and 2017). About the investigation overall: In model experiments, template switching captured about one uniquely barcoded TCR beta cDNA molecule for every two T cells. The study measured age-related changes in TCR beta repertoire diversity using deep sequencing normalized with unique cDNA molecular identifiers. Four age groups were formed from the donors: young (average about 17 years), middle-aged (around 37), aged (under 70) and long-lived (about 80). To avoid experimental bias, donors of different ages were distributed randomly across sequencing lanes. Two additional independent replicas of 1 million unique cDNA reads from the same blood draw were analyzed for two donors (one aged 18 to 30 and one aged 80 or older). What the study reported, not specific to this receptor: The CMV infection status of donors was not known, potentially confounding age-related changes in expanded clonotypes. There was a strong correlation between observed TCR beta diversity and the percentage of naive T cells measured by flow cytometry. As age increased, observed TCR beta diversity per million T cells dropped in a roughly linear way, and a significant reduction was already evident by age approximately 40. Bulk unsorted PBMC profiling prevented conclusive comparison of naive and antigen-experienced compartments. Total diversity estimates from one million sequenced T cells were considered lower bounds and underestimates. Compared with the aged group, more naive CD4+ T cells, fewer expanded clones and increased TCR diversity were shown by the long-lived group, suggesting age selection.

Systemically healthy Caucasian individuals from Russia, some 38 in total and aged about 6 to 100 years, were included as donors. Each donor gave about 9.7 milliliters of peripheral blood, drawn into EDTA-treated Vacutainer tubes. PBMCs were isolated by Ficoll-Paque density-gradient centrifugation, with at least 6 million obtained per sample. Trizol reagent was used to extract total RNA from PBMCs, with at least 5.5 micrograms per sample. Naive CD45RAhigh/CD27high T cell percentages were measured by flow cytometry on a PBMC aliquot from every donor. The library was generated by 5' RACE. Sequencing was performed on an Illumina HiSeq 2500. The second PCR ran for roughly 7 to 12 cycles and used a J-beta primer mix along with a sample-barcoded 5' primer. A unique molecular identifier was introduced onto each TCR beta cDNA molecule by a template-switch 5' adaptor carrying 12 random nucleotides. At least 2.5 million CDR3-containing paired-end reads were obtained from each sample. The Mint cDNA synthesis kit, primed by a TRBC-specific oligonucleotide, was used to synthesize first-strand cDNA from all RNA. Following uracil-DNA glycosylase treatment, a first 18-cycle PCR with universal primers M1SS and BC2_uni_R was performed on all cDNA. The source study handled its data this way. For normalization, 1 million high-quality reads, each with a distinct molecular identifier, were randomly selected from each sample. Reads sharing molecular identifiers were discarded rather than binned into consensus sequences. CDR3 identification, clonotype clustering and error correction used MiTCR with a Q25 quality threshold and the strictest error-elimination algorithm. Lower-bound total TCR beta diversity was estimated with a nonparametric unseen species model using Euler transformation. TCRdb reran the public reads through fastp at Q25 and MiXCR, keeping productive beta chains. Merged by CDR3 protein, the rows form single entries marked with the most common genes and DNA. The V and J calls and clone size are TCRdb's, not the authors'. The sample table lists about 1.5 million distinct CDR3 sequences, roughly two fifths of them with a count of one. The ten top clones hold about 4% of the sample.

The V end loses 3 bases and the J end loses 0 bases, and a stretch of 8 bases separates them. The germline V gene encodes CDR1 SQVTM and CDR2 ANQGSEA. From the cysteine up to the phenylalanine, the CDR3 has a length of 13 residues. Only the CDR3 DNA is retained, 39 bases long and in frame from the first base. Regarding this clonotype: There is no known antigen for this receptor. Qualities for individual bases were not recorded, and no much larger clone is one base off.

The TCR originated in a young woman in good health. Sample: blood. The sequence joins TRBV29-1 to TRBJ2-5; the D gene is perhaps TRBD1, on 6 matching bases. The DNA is TGCAGCGTTGATGACAGGTACCAAGAGACCCAGTACTTC. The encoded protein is CSVDDRYQETQYF.